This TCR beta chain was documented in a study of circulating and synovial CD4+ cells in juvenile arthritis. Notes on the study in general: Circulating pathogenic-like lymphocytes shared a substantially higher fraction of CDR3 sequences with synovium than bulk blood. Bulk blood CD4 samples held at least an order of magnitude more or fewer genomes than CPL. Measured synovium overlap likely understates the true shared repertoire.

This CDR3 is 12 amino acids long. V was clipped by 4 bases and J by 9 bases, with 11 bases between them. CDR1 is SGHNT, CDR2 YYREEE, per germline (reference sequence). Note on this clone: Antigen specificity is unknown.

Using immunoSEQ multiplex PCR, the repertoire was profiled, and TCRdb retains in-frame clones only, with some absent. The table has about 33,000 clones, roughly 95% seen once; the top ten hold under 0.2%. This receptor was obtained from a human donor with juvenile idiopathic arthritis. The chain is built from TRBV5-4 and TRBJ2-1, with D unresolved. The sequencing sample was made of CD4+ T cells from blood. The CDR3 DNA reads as TGTGCCAGCAGCCGAGACGGGTCTGAGCAGTTCTTC. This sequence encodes CASSRDGSEQFF.